A single sample is the source of the 32 T cell receptor beta chains below, sequenced in a study of control samples from healthy donors and cancer patients. This table comes from immunoSEQ multiplex PCR, and its TCRdb copy is limited to in-frame clones, with some not included. The sample contains 75,000 to 90,000 clones, about 89% of which appear only once. Sequences were obtained from blood. The receptors shown here come from a middle-aged man in good health.

The chain has TRBV7-9 and TRBJ1-4; D is possibly TRBD1 (5 bases). V dropped 5 bases and J dropped 6 bases, with 19 bases sitting between them. Germline-derived CDR1 and CDR2 are SEHNR and FQNEAQ (reference sequence). The CDR3 runs 16 residues. The CDR3 DNA reads as TGTGCCAGCAGCCCGGGGCCCCCCAAGGGCTATGAAAAACTGTTTTTT. Translated, it gives CASSPGPPKGYEKLFF. Full variable domain (outside the CDR3, taken from reference TRBV7-9 and TRBJ1-4): DTGVSQNPRHKITKRGQNVTFRCDPISEHNRLYWYRQTLGQGPEFLTYFQNEAQLEKSRLLSDRFSAERPKGSFSTLEIQRTEQGDSAMYLCASSPGPPKGYEKLFFGSGTQLSVL.

As regards this clone: At one end the junction does not follow the germline gene, possibly because of a read error. This chain uses TRBV7-7 with TRBJ2-5; D gene ambiguous. The CDR3 runs 13 residues. Germline assignment: CDR1 SSHAT and CDR2 FNYEAQ (reference sequence). The CDR3 sequence: CASSFSLQETQYF. The CDR3 DNA is TGTGCTAGCAGCTTCTCCCTTCAAGAGACCCAGTACTTC.

The chain recombines TRBV5-1 with TRBJ2-3; D call uncertain. The V gene's germline CDR1 is SGHRS and CDR2 YFSETQ. The CDR3 is made up of 15 amino acids. V gave up 0 bases and J gave up 3 bases, with 11 bases separating them. The CDR3: CASSLDSMPTDTQYF. The CDR3 DNA follows: TGCGCCAGCAGCTTGGATTCCATGCCGACAGATACGCAGTATTTT.

The gene calls are TRBV2 and TRBJ1-2; weak D call: TRBD1 (5 bases). V was shortened by 2 bases and J by 5 bases, with 9 bases between the two germline ends. The CDR3 runs to 13 residues. The germline CDR1 and CDR2 sequences are SNHLY and FYNNEI. The CDR3 loop reads CASSERGLYGYTF. The CDR3 bases are TGTGCCAGCAGTGAACGGGGCTTATATGGCTACACCTTC.

This chain joins TRBV2 and TRBJ2-7; D is perhaps TRBD1 (6 bases). This CDR3 spans 13 amino acids. V was pared by 7 bases and J by 6 bases, with 16 bases between. The germline gives CDR1 SNHLY, CDR2 FYNNEI. This chain's CDR3 is CASTTDRKAEQYF. The CDR3 coding sequence is TGTGCCAGCACCACGGACAGAAAGGCCGAGCAGTACTTC.

The V gene is TRBV7-9, the J gene TRBJ2-1; D unclear. CDR3 length: 12 amino acids. Trimming took 5 bases from V and 9 from J, leaving 11 bases between them. The germline gives CDR1 SEHNR, CDR2 FQNEAQ (reference sequence). In DNA form, the CDR3 reads TGTGCCAGCAGCCCAGGTTCCAGTGAGCAGTTCTTC. Its translation: CASSPGSSEQFF.

The V call is TRBV12-3 or TRBV12-4, the J call TRBJ2-7; D is undetermined. The V gene lost 8 bases and the J gene lost 3 bases, with 11 bases spanning the gap. The CDR3 spans 12 residues. CDR3 residues: CASSAGSYEQYF. The DNA for the CDR3 is TGTGCCAGCTCGGCCGGTAGCTACGAGCAGTACTTC.

V usage is TRBV29-1 and J usage is TRBJ2-5; TRBD1 is a possible D gene (5 bases). Germline V CDR1 and CDR2: SQVTM, ANQGSEA. The CDR3 is made up of 14 amino acids. The ends were cut back, 1 base at V and 8 bases at J, with 17 bases in the middle. The CDR3 region is CSVEVLWSQGTQYF. The CDR3 DNA reads as TGCAGCGTTGAAGTTCTCTGGTCTCAGGGAACCCAGTACTTC.

The chain couples TRBV5-4 to TRBJ1-2; 9 nucleotides agree with TRBD1. The germline gives CDR1 SGHNT, CDR2 YYREEE (reference sequence). The CDR3 is 15 amino acids. V was pared by 5 bases and J by 8 bases, with 13 bases of the junction left unmatched. The CDR3 sequence: CASSPGQGVFGGYTF. Written as DNA, the CDR3 is TGTGCCAGCAGTCCGGGACAGGGAGTTTTCGGCGGCTACACCTTC.

The chain recombines TRBV12-3 or TRBV12-4 with TRBJ1-1; D is unclear. V lost 0 bases, J lost 8 bases, and 7 bases lay in between. This CDR3 has 12 amino acids. The CDR3 nucleotides read TGTGCCAGCAGTTTAGCCCGAAGAGAAGCTTTCTTT. Translation gives CASSLARREAFF.

V is TRBV5-8 and J is TRBJ1-3, with D uncertain. The length of the CDR3 is 15 residues. CDR1 SGHTS and CDR2 YDEGEE come from the germline V gene. Trimming took off 0 bases at V and 2 bases at J, with 9 bases between the two ends. As DNA, the CDR3 is TGTGCCAGCAGCTTGGTGGGCCGCACTGGAAACACCATATATTTT. This codes for CASSLVGRTGNTIYF.

The chain's CDR3 is CASSVEGDGTGELFF. The CDR3 DNA sequence: TGTGCCAGCAGCGTAGAAGGGGATGGTACCGGGGAGCTGTTTTTT. The gene calls are TRBV9 and TRBJ2-2, with D tentatively TRBD1 (5 bases). V was shortened by 0 bases and J by 5 bases, with 11 bases between the two germline ends. The CDR3 runs to 15 residues. Germline lookup yields CDR1 SGDLS and CDR2 YYNGEE.

The chain links TRBV3-1 (or the pseudogene TRBV3-2) to TRBJ2-5; 9 bases line up with TRBD2. CDR1 and CDR2 (germline): LGHDT, YNNKEL (reference sequence). There are 16 residues in the CDR3. J lost 4 bases, V lost 1 base, and 7 bases had no gene match. This CDR3 is CASSQVSGGRGETQYF. CDR3 bases: TGTGCCAGCAGCCAAGTTAGCGGGGGTAGGGGAGAGACCCAGTACTTC.

The chain combines TRBV6-6 with TRBJ2-1; D perhaps matches TRBD2 (5 bases). The CDR3 covers 15 residues. Germline CDR1 is MNHNY and CDR2 is SVGAGI (reference sequence). Trimming removed 2 bases at V and 6 bases at J, with 14 bases between. CDR3 residues: CASSYPEGPSNEQFF. The CDR3 DNA follows: TGTGCCAGCAGTTACCCAGAGGGCCCCTCCAATGAGCAGTTCTTC.

The rearrangement links TRBV24-1 to TRBJ1-5; 7 nucleotides agree with TRBD1. The CDR3 sequence is 14 residues long. Per the germline V gene, CDR1 is KGHDR and CDR2 is SFDVKD. Trimming took 3 bases from V and 4 from J; bases not matched to a gene: 2. The chain's CDR3 is CATSDTQGNQPQHF. CDR3 DNA: TGTGCCACCAGTGATACACAGGGGAATCAGCCCCAGCATTTT.

The gene calls are TRBV6-5 and TRBJ2-5, with 10 bases identical to TRBD1. CDR3 length: 14 amino acids. Looked up from germline, CDR1 is MNHEY and CDR2 is SVGAGI. Trimming removed 1 base from V and 5 bases from J; junction bases left unmatched: 1. CDR3 residues: CASSYWDRGETQYF. In nucleotides, the CDR3 is TGTGCCAGCAGTTACTGGGACAGGGGTGAGACCCAGTACTTC.

The rearrangement joins TRBV5-4 to TRBJ1-1; 9 nucleotides align to TRBD1. Germline V gene data show CDR1 as SGHNT and CDR2 as YYREEE (reference sequence). This CDR3 comprises 16 residues. V was clipped by 5 bases and J by 0 bases; unmatched bases: 8. The CDR3 protein is CASSTTGGGLNTEAFF. DNA for the CDR3: TGTGCCAGCAGTACGACAGGGGGTGGTTTGAACACTGAAGCTTTCTTT. The full variable domain, rest sourced from reference TRBV5-4 and TRBJ1-1, is ETGVTQSPTHLIKTRGQQVTLRCSSQSGHNTVSWYQQALGQGPQFIFQYYREEENGRGNFPPRFSGLQFPNYSSELNVNALELDDSALYLCASSTTGGGLNTEAFFGQGTRLTVV.

The chain carries TRBV7-2 and TRBJ1-1; 8 nucleotides line up with TRBD1. With V trimmed by 4 bases and J by 3 bases, 4 bases remained unmatched. CDR3 length equals 14 residues. Germline loops: CDR1 SGHTA, CDR2 FQGNSA. The DNA for the CDR3 is TGTGCCAGCAGCTATAACAGGGGGTACACTGAAGCTTTCTTT. As protein: CASSYNRGYTEAFF. The whole variable domain, filled in from reference TRBV7-2 and TRBJ1-1, reads GAGVSQSPSNKVTEKGKDVELRCDPISGHTALYWYRQSLGQGLEFLIYFQGNSAPDKSGLPSDRFSAERTGGSVSTLTIQRTQQEDSAVYLCASSYNRGYTEAFFGQGTRLTVV.

The chain joins TRBV27 to TRBJ2-1; D call uncertain. The CDR3 consists of 15 residues. Germline CDR1 MNHEY, CDR2 SMNVEV (reference sequence). V was cut by 3 bases and J by 8 bases, with 17 bases left in between. This CDR3 reads CASSFLDPLGDEQFF. The CDR3 nucleotides read TGTGCCAGCAGTTTCTTGGACCCCCTAGGCGATGAGCAGTTCTTC.

The table lists this clone with a count of one. The chain uses TRBV5-4 and TRBJ2-6; a weak D match, TRBD2 (7 bases). Trimming left V 7 bases short and J 0 bases short, with 11 bases between. CDR3 length equals 15 residues. The V gene's germline CDR1 is SGHNT and CDR2 YYREEE (reference sequence). The CDR3 loop reads CASHRGASGANVLTF. The CDR3 region has the DNA TGTGCCAGCCACCGGGGGGCCTCTGGGGCCAACGTCCTGACTTTC.

This chain links TRBV29-1 with TRBJ2-3, with 7 bases matching TRBD2. Germline assignment: CDR1 SQVTM and CDR2 ANQGSEA. Trimming cost V 5 bases and J 1 base; bases outside gene matches: 6. The CDR3 runs to 14 residues. The CDR3 region is CSVRFAGGTDTQYF. CDR3 in DNA: TGCAGCGTTCGGTTCGCGGGGGGCACAGATACGCAGTATTTT.

The chain combines TRBV5-5 with TRBJ1-1; possible D gene TRBD1, 6 bases. V was clipped by 4 bases and J by 1 base, with 14 bases between them. Germline loops: CDR1 SGHKS, CDR2 YYEKEE (reference sequence). The CDR3 sequence is 15 residues long. CDR3 nucleotides: TGTGCCAGCAGCCCATGGGGGGGCCGGAACACTGAAGCTTTCTTT. The encoded protein is CASSPWGGRNTEAFF.

The rearrangement links TRBV29-1 to TRBJ1-1; D gene ambiguous. CDR1 and CDR2 from the germline V gene are SQVTM and ANQGSEA. V was cut by 3 bases and J by 5 bases, with 13 bases left in between. The CDR3 has 13 residues. CDR3 sequence (DNA): TGCAGCGTTGAGGGCAGGCGGAGAACTGAAGCTTTCTTT. The encoded protein is CSVEGRRRTEAFF.

This clone came up once. J is TRBJ1-6 and V is TRBV2; D ambiguous. The CDR3 has 14 residues. V lost 8 bases and J 9 bases, leaving 17 bases between the germline ends. The germline V gene has CDR1 SNHLY and CDR2 FYNNEI. The CDR3 here is CASGPWGLISPLHF. As DNA, the CDR3 is TGTGCCAGCGGCCCTTGGGGATTGATTTCACCCCTCCACTTT.

The V and J genes are TRBV6-5 and TRBJ2-7, with TRBD1 matching over 8 bases. There are 15 residues in the CDR3. Germline V gives CDR1 MNHEY, CDR2 SVGAGI. V was pared by 0 bases and J by 6 bases, with 7 bases of the junction left unmatched. DNA for the CDR3: TGTGCCAGCAGTTACTCGGTACAGGGGACAGGCGAGCAGTACTTC. Residues: CASSYSVQGTGEQYF.

The rearrangement links TRBV6-5 to TRBJ2-3; 12 positions agree with TRBD1. Germline loops: CDR1 MNHEY, CDR2 SVGAGI. The J segment lost 4 bases and the V segment lost 3 bases, leaving 2 bases of the junction unmatched. The CDR3 has 15 amino acids. The CDR3 DNA sequence: TGTGCCAGCAGTTATGGGACAGGGGGCCCAGATACGCAGTATTTT. Its protein is CASSYGTGGPDTQYF.

This clone was recorded once. This chain joins TRBV12-3 or TRBV12-4 and TRBJ1-1; D unclear. The CDR3 has 12 residues. Between the trimmed V and J ends, which lost 7 bases and 5 bases, there was a span of 11 bases. Written as DNA, the CDR3 is TGTGCCAGCACCAGCCAGGCGACTGAAGCTTTCTTT. This translates into CASTSQATEAFF.

This chain joins TRBV19 and TRBJ2-2; 12 nucleotides match TRBD2. The germline V gene has CDR1 LNHDA and CDR2 SQIVND (reference sequence). The CDR3 is 18 amino acids. V was pared by 9 bases and J by 6 bases, with 17 bases of the junction left unmatched. The CDR3 loop reads CARRQRLAGGPGAGELFF. The CDR3 nucleotides read TGTGCCAGGCGCCAGAGGCTAGCGGGGGGGCCGGGGGCCGGGGAGCTGTTTTTT.

This chain connects TRBV4-1 to TRBJ2-7, with D unresolved. V was trimmed by 1 base and J by 0 bases, leaving 7 bases between them. CDR3 length equals 14 residues. CDR1 is MGHRA and CDR2 is YSYEKL in the germline V gene. The CDR3 reads CASSQVASSYEQYF. Written as DNA, the CDR3 is TGCGCCAGCAGCCAAGTTGCTAGCTCCTACGAGCAGTACTTC.

The rearrangement uses TRBV6-6 and TRBJ1-6, with a tentative D call TRBD1 (5 bases). The length of the CDR3 is 13 residues. CDR1 is MNHNY and CDR2 is SVGAGI in the germline V gene (reference sequence). V lost 4 bases and J 8 bases, leaving 9 bases between the germline ends. In nucleotides, the CDR3 is TGTGCCAGCAGTTGGGGGGGGGATTCACCCCTCCACTTT. Its protein is CASSWGGDSPLHF.

The CDR3: CASSRDRHQPQHF. DNA of the CDR3: TGTGCCAGCAGCAGGGACAGGCATCAGCCCCAGCATTTT. The rearrangement links TRBV12-3 or TRBV12-4 to TRBJ1-5, with 8 bases aligning to TRBD1. The CDR3 has 13 amino acids. V lost 6 bases, J lost 5 bases, and 3 bases stayed unmatched.

The rearrangement links TRBV6-5 to TRBJ2-1, with 8 bases aligning to TRBD1. J gave up 8 bases and V 10 bases, and 10 bases lay outside the gene matches. CDR3 size: 13 residues. Looked up from germline, CDR1 is MNHEY and CDR2 is SVGAGI. Here the CDR3 reads CATQDRGFDEQFF. CDR3 bases: TGTGCCACACAAGACAGGGGTTTCGATGAGCAGTTCTTC.